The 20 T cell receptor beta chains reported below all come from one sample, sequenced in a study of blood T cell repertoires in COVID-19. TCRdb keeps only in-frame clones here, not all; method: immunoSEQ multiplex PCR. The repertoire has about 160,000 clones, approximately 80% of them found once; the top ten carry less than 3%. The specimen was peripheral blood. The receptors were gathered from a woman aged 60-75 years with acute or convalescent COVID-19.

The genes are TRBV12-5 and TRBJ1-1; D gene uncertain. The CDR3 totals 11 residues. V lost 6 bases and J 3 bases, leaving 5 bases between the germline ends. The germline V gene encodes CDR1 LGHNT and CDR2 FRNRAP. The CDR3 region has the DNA TGTGCTAGTGGCGGGGACACTGAAGCTTTCTTT. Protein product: CASGGDTEAFF.

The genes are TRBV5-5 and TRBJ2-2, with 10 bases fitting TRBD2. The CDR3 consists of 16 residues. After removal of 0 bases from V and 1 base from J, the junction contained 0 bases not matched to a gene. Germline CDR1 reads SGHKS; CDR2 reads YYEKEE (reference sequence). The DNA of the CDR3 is TGTGCCAGCAGCTTGGTAGCGGGGGGGAACACCGGGGAGCTGTTTTTT. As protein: CASSLVAGGNTGELFF. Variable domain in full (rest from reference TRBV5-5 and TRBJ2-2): DAGVTQSPTHLIKTRGQQVTLRCSPISGHKSVSWYQQVLGQGPQFIFQYYEKEERGRGNFPDRFSARQFPNYSSELNVNALLLGDSALYLCASSLVAGGNTGELFFGEGSRLTVL.

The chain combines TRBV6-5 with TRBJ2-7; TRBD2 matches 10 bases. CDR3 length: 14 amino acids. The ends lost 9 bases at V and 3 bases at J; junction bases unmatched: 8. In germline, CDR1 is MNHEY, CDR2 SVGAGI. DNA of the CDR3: TGTGCCAGTTGGACTAGCGGCACCCACTACGAGCAGTACTTC. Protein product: CASWTSGTHYEQYF.

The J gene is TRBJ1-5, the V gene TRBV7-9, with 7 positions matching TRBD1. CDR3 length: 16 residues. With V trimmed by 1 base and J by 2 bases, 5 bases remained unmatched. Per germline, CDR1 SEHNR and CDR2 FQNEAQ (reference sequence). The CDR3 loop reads CASSLEGASRNQPQHF. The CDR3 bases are TGTGCCAGCAGCTTAGAGGGGGCCTCGCGCAATCAGCCCCAGCATTTT. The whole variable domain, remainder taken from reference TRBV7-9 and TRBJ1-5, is DTGVSQNPRHKITKRGQNVTFRCDPISEHNRLYWYRQTLGQGPEFLTYFQNEAQLEKSRLLSDRFSAERPKGSFSTLEIQRTEQGDSAMYLCASSLEGASRNQPQHFGDGTRLSIL.

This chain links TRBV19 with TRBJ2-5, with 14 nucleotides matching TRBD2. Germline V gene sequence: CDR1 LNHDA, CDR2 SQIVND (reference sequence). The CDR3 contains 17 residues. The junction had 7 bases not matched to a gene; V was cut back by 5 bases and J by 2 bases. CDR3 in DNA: TGTGCCAGTAGTCCCTGGACTAGCGGGGGGTCTCAAGAGACCCAGTACTTC. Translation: CASSPWTSGGSQETQYF.

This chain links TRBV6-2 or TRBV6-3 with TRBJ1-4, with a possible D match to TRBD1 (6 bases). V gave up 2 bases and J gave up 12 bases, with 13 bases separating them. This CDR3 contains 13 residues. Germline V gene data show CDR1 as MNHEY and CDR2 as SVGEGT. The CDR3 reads CASSYDTRTELFF. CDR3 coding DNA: TGTGCCAGCAGTTACGATACCAGGACAGAACTGTTTTTT.

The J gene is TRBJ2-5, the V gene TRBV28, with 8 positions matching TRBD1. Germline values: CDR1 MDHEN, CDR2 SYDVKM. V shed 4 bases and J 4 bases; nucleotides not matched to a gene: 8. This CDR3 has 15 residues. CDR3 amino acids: CASSSVRGQGETQYF. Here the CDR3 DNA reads TGTGCCAGCAGTTCCGTCAGGGGGCAGGGAGAGACCCAGTACTTC.

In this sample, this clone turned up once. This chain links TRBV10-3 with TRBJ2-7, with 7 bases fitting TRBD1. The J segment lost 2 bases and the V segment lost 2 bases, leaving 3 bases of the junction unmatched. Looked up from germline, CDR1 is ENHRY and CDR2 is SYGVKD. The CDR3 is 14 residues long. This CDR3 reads CAISEATGAYEQYF. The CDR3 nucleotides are TGTGCCATCAGTGAGGCAACAGGGGCCTACGAGCAGTACTTC.

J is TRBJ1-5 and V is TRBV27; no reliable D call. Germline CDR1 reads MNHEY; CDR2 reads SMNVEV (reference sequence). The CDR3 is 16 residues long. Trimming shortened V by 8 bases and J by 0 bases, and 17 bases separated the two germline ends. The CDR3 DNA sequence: TGTGCCAGCGCACTTACGGGAGTCCCTAGCAATCAGCCCCAGCATTTT. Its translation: CASALTGVPSNQPQHF.

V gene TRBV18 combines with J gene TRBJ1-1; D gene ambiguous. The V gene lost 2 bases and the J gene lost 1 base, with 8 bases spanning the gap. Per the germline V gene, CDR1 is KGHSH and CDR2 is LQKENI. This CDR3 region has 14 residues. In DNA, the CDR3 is TGTGCCAGCTCACCAGGCCCTCAGAACACTGAAGCTTTCTTT. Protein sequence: CASSPGPQNTEAFF.

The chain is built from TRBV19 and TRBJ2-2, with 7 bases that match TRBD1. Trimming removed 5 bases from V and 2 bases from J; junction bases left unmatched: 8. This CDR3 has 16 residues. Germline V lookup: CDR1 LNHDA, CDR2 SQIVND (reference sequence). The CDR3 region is CASSSTGTVNTGELFF. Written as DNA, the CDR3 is TGTGCCAGTAGTTCTACCGGGACAGTTAACACCGGGGAGCTGTTTTTT.

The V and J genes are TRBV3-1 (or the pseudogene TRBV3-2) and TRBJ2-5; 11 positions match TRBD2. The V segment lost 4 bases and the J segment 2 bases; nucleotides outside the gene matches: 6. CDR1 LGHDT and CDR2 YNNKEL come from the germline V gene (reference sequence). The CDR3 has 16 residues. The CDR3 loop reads CASSRGSGGVQETQYF. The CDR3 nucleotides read TGTGCCAGCAGCCGGGGTAGCGGGGGGGTACAAGAGACCCAGTACTTC.

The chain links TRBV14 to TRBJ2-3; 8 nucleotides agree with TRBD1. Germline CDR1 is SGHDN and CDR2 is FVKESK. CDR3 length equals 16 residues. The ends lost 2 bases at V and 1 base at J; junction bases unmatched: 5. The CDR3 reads CASSQWTGIGTDTQYF. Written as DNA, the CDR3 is TGTGCCAGCAGCCAATGGACAGGGATCGGCACAGATACGCAGTATTTT.

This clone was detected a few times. The CDR3 DNA sequence: TGTGCCAGCAGCTTTAAGTTAGGGGAGGACGAAAAACTGTTTTTT. Its protein product is CASSFKLGEDEKLFF. The chain combines TRBV7-9 with TRBJ1-4; D is perhaps TRBD1 (5 bases). This CDR3 is built from 15 residues. Germline V gene lookup returns CDR1 SEHNR and CDR2 FQNEAQ (reference sequence). V shed 3 bases and J shed 8 bases, with 16 bases lying between them. The entire variable domain, with the rest obtained from reference TRBV7-9 and TRBJ1-4, is as follows: DTGVSQNPRHKITKRGQNVTFRCDPISEHNRLYWYRQTLGQGPEFLTYFQNEAQLEKSRLLSDRFSAERPKGSFSTLEIQRTEQGDSAMYLCASSFKLGEDEKLFFGSGTQLSVL.

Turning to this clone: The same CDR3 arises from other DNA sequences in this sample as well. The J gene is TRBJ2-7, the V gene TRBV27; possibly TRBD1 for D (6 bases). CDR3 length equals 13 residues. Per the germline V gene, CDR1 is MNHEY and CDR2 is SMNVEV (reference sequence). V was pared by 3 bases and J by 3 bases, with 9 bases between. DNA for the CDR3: TGTGCCAGCAGTTTCTCAGGGGTCTACGAGCAGTACTTC. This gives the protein CASSFSGVYEQYF.

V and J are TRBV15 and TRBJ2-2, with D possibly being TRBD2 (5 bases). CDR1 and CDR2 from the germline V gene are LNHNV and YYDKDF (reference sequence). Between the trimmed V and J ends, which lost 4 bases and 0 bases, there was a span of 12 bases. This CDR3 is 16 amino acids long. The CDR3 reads CATSTRTSANTGELFF. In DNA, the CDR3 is TGTGCCACCAGCACCAGGACTTCCGCGAACACCGGGGAGCTGTTTTTT.

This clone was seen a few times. CDR3 coding DNA: TGTGCCAGCAGCCAGGTACCCTACGAGCAGTACTTC. The encoded protein is CASSQVPYEQYF. The V gene is TRBV28, the J gene TRBJ2-7; D gene uncertain. The CDR3 length is 12 residues. Trimming cost V 6 bases and J 2 bases, with 8 bases left between them. CDR1 and CDR2 (germline): MDHEN, SYDVKM.

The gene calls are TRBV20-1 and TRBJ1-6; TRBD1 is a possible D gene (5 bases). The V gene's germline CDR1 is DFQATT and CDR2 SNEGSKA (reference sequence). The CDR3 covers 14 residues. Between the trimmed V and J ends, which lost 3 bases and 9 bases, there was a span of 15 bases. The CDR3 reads CSASVAGRSSPLHF. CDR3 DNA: TGCAGTGCTAGTGTCGCAGGGAGGAGTTCACCCCTCCACTTT.

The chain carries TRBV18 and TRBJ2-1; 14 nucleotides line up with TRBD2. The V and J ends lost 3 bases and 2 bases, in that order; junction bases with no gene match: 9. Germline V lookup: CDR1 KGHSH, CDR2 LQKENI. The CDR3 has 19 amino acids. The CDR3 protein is CASSPGLAGGRDPYNEQFF. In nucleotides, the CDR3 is TGTGCCAGCTCACCCGGACTAGCGGGGGGCCGGGACCCCTACAATGAGCAGTTCTTC.

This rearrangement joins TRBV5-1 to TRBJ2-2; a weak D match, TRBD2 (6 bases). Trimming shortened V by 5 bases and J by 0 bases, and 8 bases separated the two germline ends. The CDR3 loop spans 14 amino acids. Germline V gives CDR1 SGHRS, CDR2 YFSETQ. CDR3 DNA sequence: TGCGCCAGCAGGGGGGGTTCGAACACCGGGGAGCTGTTTTTT. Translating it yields CASRGGSNTGELFF.